A selection of T cell receptor beta chains follows, all from one sample in a study of Ad26.COV2.S vaccination and SARS-CoV-2 variants. Clones were read by immunoSEQ multiplex PCR, and TCRdb kept only the in-frame ones, dropping some. The data contain about half a million clones, around 89% of them singletons. Sequencing was performed on peripheral blood, taken in a trial of Ad26.COV2.S vaccine versus placebo. These receptors all stem from a person between 18 and 65 years old who received the Ad26.COV2.S COVID-19 vaccine or a placebo. CDR3s include the opening cysteine and the closing phenylalanine or tryptophan. Fields, in order: D gene, clone size, J gene, V gene, CDR3 protein, CDR3 DNA. D genes are given only for firm matches. Clone size is not always given. Where it is, it says once, few, many or a class for expanded clones.

TRBD1,once,TRBJ2-5,TRBV5-1,CASRRGQGRFEETQYF,TGCGCCAGCAGACGCGGACAGGGAAGGTTTGAAGAGACCCAGTACTTC
-,-,TRBJ1-1,TRBV7-8,CASSPLTPGSEAFF,TGTGCCAGCAGCCCCCTCACCCCGGGGTCTGAAGCTTTCTTT
TRBD1,-,TRBJ1-2,TRBV11-2,CASSLKTGDGYTF,TGTGCCAGCAGCCTCAAGACAGGGGATGGCTACACCTTC
-,-,TRBJ1-6,TRBV21-1,CASEGGGQTPQGYNSPLHF,TGTGCCAGCGAGGGGGGGGGACAGACTCCCCAAGGGTATAATTCACCCCTCCACTTT
TRBD1,-,TRBJ1-2,TRBV19,CASMFVGTAHGYTF,TGTGCCAGTATGTTCGTGGGGACAGCTCATGGCTACACCTTC
-,-,TRBJ1-1,TRBV19,CASSIERLNTEAFF,TGTGCCAGTAGTATAGAGCGGCTGAACACTGAAGCTTTCTTT
TRBD1,-,TRBJ2-7,TRBV28,CASSLGGTGGTYEQYF,TGTGCCAGCAGTTTAGGCGGGACAGGGGGGACCTACGAGCAGTACTTC
-,-,TRBJ2-1,TRBV6-6,CAIEAYNEQFF,TGTGCCATAGAGGCCTACAATGAGCAGTTCTTC
-,-,TRBJ2-3,TRBV9,CASSVRSDTQYF,TGTGCCAGCAGCGTGCGGTCAGATACGCAGTATTTT
-,-,TRBJ2-2,TRBV7-2,CASSLLGRQVYTGELFF,TGTGCCAGCAGCTTATTGGGCAGACAGGTTTACACCGGGGAGCTGTTTTTT
TRBD1,-,TRBJ1-5,TRBV6-5,CASSLGTAVGEPQHF,TGTGCCAGCAGTCTCGGGACAGCGGTAGGTGAGCCCCAGCATTTT
TRBD1,-,TRBJ2-2,TRBV28,CASSSRSTGNPNTGELFF,TGTGCCAGCAGTTCCCGATCGACAGGGAACCCGAACACCGGGGAGCTGTTTTTT
-,-,TRBJ2-5,TRBV18,CASSPPFEAQYF,TGTGCCAGCTCACCACCCTTCGAAGCCCAGTACTTC
-,-,TRBJ1-2,TRBV5-1,CASSPGTGYYGYTF,TGCGCCAGCAGCCCAGGAACGGGGTACTATGGCTACACCTTC
-,-,TRBJ1-1,TRBV28,CASSLQRSAAFF,TGTGCCAGCAGTCTACAAAGGAGTGCAGCTTTCTTT
TRBD1,-,TRBJ2-4,TRBV12-5,CASGPPVRTGWENIQYF,TGTGCTAGTGGACCCCCCGTGCGGACAGGGTGGGAAAACATTCAGTACTTC
TRBD1,-,TRBJ1-4,TRBV9,CASSRTGLREKLFF,TGTGCCAGCAGCAGGACAGGCCTTAGGGAAAAACTGTTTTTT
TRBD1,-,TRBJ2-1,TRBV18,CASSPRQGRSYNEQFF,TGTGCCAGCTCACCCCGACAGGGGAGGTCCTACAATGAGCAGTTCTTC
-,once,TRBJ1-4,TRBV6-5,CASSSRSSTNEKLFF,TGTGCCAGCAGTTCCCGGTCCTCAACTAATGAAAAACTGTTTTTT
-,-,TRBJ1-1,TRBV6-5,CASSYRPLPGEAFF,TGTGCCAGCAGTTACCGCCCTCTTCCGGGAGAAGCTTTCTTT
TRBD1,-,TRBJ2-2,TRBV7-7,CASSQRQGSGELFF,TGTGCTAGCAGCCAGAGACAGGGGTCCGGGGAGCTGTTTTTT
TRBD1,-,TRBJ1-3,TRBV18,CASSPDRVSRGNTIYF,TGTGCCAGCTCACCGGACAGGGTCTCACGCGGAAACACCATATATTTT
-,-,TRBJ2-6,TRBV30,CAWEVSGANVLTF,TGTGCCTGGGAGGTCTCTGGGGCCAACGTCCTGACTTTC
TRBD1,-,TRBJ1-2,TRBV4-2,CASSHGQGTYGYTF,TGTGCCAGCAGCCACGGACAGGGTACCTATGGCTACACCTTC
-,-,TRBJ1-2,TRBV18,CASSPYQGNQYGYTF,TGTGCCAGCTCACCATACCAGGGGAATCAGTATGGCTACACCTTC
-,-,TRBJ1-5,TRBV4-3,CASSRGPSNQPQHF,TGCGCCAGCAGCCGAGGGCCTAGCAATCAGCCCCAGCATTTT
TRBD2,-,TRBJ2-3,TRBV7-6,CASSLSAGGKLDTQYF,TGTGCCAGCAGCTTATCAGCGGGAGGGAAGTTAGATACGCAGTATTTT
-,-,TRBJ2-2,TRBV6-2/TRBV6-3,CASSQLPGAGELFF,TGTGCCAGCAGCCAGCTCCCAGGGGCCGGGGAGCTGTTTTTT
-,-,TRBJ2-7,TRBV7-9,CASSLAGVTYEQYF,TGTGCCAGCAGCTTAGCGGGTGTAACCTACGAGCAGTACTTC
TRBD1,-,TRBJ2-7,TRBV28,CASSTGQGLNEQYF,TGTGCCAGCAGCACCGGACAGGGCCTCAACGAGCAGTACTTC
TRBD2,-,TRBJ2-5,TRBV7-9,CASSLGRTSGGEETQYF,TGTGCCAGCAGCTTAGGGCGGACTAGCGGGGGGGAAGAGACCCAGTACTTC
-,-,TRBJ2-3,TRBV24-1,CATSDVGLRNTQYF,TGTGCCACCAGTGACGTTGGACTTCGGAATACGCAGTATTTT
-,-,TRBJ2-5,TRBV12-3/TRBV12-4,CASNSGAPETQYF,TGTGCCAGCAACTCAGGGGCTCCTGAGACCCAGTACTTC
-,-,TRBJ1-5,TRBV6-2/TRBV6-3,CASSYEFPRQEDQPQHF,TGTGCCAGCAGTTACGAATTCCCCAGACAGGAGGATCAGCCCCAGCATTTT
TRBD1,few,TRBJ1-2,TRBV28,CATETGDRYGYTF,TGTGCCACCGAGACAGGGGATCGCTATGGCTACACCTTC
-,once,TRBJ2-5,TRBV28,CASSRKPGLTSETQYF,TGTGCCAGCAGCCGAAAGCCGGGACTCACCTCGGAGACCCAGTACTTC
TRBD2,-,TRBJ2-7,TRBV13,CASSLLAGAHEQYF,TGTGCCAGCAGCTTATTAGCGGGAGCCCACGAGCAGTACTTC
-,-,TRBJ1-2,TRBV9,CASSHTLSGDYGYTF,TGTGCCAGCAGCCACACCTTGTCGGGTGACTATGGCTACACCTTC